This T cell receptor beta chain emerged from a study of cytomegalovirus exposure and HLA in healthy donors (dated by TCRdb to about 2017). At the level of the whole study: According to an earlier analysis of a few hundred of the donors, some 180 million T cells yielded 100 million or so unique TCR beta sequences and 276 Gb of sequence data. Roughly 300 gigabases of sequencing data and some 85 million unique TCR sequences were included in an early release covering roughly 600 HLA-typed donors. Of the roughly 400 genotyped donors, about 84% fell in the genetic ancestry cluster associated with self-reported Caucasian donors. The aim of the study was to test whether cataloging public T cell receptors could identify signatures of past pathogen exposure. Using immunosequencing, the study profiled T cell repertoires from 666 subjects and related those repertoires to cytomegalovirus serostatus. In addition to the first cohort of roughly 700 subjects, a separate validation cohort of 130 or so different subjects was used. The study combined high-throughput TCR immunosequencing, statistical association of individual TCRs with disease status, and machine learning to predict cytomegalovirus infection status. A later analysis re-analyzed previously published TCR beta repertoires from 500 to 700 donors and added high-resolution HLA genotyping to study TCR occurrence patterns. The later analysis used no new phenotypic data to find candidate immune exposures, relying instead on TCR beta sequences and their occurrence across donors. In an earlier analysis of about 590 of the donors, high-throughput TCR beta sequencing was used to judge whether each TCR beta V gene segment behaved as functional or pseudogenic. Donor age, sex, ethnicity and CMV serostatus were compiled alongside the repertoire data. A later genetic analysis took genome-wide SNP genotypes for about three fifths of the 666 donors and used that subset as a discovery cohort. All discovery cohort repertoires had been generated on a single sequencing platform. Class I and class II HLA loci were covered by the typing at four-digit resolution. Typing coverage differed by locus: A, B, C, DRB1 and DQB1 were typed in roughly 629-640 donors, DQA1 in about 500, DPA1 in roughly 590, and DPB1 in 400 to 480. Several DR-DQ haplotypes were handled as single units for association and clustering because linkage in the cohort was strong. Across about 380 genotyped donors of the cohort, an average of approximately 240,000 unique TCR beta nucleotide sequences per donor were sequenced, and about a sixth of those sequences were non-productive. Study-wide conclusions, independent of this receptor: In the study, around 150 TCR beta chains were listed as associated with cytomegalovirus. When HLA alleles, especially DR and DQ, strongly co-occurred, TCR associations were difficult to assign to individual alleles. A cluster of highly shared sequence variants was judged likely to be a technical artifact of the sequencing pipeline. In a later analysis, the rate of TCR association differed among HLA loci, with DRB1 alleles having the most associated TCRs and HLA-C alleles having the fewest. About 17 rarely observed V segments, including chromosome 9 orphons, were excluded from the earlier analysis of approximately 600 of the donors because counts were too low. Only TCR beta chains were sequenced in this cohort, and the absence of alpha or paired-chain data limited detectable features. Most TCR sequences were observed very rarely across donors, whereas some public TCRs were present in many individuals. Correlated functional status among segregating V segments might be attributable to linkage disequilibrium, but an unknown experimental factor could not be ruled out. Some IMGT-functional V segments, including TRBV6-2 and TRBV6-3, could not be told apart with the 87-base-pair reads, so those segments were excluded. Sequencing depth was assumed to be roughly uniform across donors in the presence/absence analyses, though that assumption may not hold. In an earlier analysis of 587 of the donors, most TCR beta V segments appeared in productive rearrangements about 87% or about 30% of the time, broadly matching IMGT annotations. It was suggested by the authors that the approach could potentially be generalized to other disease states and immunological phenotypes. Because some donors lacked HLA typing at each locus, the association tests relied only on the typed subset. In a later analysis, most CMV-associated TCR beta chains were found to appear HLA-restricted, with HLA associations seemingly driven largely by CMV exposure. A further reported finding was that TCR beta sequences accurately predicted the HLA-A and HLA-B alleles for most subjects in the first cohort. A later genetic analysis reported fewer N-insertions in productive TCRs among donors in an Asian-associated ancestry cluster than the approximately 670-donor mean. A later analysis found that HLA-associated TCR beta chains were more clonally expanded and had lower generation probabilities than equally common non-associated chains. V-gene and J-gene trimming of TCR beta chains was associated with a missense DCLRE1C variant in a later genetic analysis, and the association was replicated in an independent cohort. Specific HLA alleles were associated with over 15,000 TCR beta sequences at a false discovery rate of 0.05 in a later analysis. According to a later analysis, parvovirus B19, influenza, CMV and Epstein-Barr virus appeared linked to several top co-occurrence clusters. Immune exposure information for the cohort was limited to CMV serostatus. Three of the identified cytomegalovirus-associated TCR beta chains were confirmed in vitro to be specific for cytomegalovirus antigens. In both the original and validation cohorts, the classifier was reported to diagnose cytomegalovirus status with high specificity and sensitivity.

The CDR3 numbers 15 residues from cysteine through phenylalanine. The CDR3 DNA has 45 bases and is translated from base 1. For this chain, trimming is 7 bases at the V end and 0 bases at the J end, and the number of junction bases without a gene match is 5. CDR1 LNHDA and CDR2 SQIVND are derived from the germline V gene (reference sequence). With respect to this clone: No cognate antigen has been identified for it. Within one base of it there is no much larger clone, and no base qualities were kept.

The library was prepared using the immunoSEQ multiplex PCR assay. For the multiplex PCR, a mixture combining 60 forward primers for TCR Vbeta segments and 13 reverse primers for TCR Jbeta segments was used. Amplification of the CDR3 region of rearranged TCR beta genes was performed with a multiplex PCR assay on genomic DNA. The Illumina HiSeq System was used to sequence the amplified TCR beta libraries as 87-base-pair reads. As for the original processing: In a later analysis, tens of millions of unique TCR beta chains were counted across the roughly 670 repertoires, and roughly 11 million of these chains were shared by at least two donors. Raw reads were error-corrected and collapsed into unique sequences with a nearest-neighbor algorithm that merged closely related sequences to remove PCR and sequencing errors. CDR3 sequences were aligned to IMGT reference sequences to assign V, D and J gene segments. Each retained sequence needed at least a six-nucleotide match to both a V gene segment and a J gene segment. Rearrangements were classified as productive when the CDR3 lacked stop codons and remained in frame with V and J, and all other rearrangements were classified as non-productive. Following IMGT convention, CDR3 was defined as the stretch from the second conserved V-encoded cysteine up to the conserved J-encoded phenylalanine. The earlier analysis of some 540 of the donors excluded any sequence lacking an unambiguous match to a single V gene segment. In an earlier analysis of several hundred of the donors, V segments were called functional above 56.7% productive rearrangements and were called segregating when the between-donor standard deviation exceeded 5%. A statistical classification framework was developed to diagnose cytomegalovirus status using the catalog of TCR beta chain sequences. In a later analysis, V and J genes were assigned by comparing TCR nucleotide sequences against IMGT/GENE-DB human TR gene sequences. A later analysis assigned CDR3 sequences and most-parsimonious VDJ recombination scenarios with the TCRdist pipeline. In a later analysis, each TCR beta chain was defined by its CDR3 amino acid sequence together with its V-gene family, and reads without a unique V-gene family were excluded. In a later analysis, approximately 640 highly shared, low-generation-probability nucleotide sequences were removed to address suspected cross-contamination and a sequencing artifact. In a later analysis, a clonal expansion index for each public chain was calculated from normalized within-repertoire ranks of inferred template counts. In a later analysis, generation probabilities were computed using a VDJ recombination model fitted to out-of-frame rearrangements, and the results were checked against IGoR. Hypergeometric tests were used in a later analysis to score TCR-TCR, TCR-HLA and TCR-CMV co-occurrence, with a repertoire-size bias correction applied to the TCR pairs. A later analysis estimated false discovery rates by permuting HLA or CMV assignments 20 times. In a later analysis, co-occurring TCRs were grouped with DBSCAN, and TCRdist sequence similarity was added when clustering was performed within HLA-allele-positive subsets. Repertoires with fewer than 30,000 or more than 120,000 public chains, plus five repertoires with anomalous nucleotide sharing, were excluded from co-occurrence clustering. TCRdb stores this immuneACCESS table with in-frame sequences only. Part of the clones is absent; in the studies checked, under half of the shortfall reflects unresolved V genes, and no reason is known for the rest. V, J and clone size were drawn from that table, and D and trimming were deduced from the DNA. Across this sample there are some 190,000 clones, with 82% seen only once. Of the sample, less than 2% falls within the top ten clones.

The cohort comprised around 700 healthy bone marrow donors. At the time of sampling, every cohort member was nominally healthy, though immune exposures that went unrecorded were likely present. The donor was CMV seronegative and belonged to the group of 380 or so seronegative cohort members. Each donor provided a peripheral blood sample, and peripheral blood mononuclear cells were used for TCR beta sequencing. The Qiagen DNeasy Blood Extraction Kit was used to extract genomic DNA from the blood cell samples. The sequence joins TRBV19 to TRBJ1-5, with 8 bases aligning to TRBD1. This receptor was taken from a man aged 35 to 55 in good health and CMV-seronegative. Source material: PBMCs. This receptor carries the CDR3 CASTQQGGSNQPQHF. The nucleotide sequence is TGTGCCAGTACCCAACAGGGGGGTAGCAATCAGCCCCAGCATTTT.